One and the same sample provided the 28 T cell receptor beta chains below, sequenced in a study of cytomegalovirus exposure and HLA in healthy donors. Sequenced by immunoSEQ multiplex PCR; TCRdb stores in-frame clones only, minus some. The sample lists 150,000 to 200,000 clones; roughly 88% were seen once. Sample: PBMCs. These receptor sequences come from a woman between 18 and 30 years old in good health and CMV-seronegative.

The chain is built from TRBV28 and TRBJ2-7; 9 nucleotides align to TRBD1. The germline CDR1 and CDR2 sequences are MDHEN and SYDVKM. The CDR3 has 19 amino acids. The V segment lost 3 bases and the J segment 0 bases; nucleotides outside the gene matches: 15. The CDR3 protein is CASSFGGIEGDRASYEQYF. CDR3 bases: TGTGCCAGCAGTTTCGGAGGAATTGAGGGGGACAGGGCCTCCTACGAGCAGTACTTC.

The chain joins TRBV6-1 to TRBJ2-3, with D possibly being TRBD2 (7 bases). Germline V lookup: CDR1 MNHNS, CDR2 SASEGT. V gave up 6 bases and J gave up 2 bases, with 15 bases separating them. The CDR3 runs to 15 residues. CDR3 sequence reads: CASRRTRGATDTQYF. The CDR3 DNA is TGTGCCAGCAGAAGAACTCGGGGGGCCACAGATACGCAGTATTTT.

This chain connects TRBV9 to TRBJ1-1, with a possible D match to TRBD1 (5 bases). Germline V CDR1 and CDR2: SGDLS, YYNGEE. The CDR3 runs to 14 residues. V gave up 0 bases and J gave up 2 bases, with 8 bases separating them. This chain's CDR3 is CASSVAGTNTEAFF. CDR3 nucleotides: TGTGCCAGCAGCGTAGCAGGGACTAACACTGAAGCTTTCTTT.

V is TRBV19 and J is TRBJ1-1; D unresolved. The V gene's germline CDR1 is LNHDA and CDR2 SQIVND (reference sequence). CDR3 length: 13 amino acids. Deletions cut 5 bases from V and 4 bases from J, with 11 bases between. The chain's CDR3 is CASSRVFGTEAFF. The CDR3 DNA is TGTGCCAGTAGTCGGGTATTCGGCACTGAAGCTTTCTTT.

The chain couples TRBV6-5 to TRBJ2-2; D gene ambiguous. Germline-derived CDR1 and CDR2 are MNHEY and SVGAGI. The length of the CDR3 is 16 residues. The V end lost 3 bases, the J end lost 0 bases, and 11 bases lay between the germline ends. The CDR3 here is CASSYSLDTNTGELFF. DNA for the CDR3: TGTGCCAGCAGTTATTCACTCGATACGAACACCGGGGAGCTGTTTTTT.

V usage is TRBV30 and J usage is TRBJ2-1; 15 bases match TRBD2. Germline V gene sequence: CDR1 GTSNPN, CDR2 SVGIG (reference sequence). The CDR3 has 17 amino acids. Trimming removed 2 bases from V and 10 bases from J; junction bases left unmatched: 12. The CDR3 here is CAWSPGRTSGGAWEQFF. Written as DNA, the CDR3 is TGTGCCTGGAGTCCGGGGCGGACTAGCGGGGGGGCATGGGAGCAGTTCTTC.

The chain recombines TRBV5-6 with TRBJ2-7; D might be TRBD2 (5 bases). The germline gives CDR1 SGHDT, CDR2 YYEEEE. This CDR3 contains 14 residues. Trimming took off 5 bases at V and 0 bases at J, with 12 bases between the two ends. Here the CDR3 reads CASRDWGSSYEQYF. Here the CDR3 DNA reads TGTGCCAGCAGGGACTGGGGAAGCTCCTACGAGCAGTACTTC.

This sequence joins TRBV10-2 and TRBJ1-3; 8 bases line up with TRBD1. CDR1 WSHSY and CDR2 SAAADI come from the germline V gene. V lost 5 bases, J lost 4 bases, and 7 bases stayed unmatched. The CDR3 covers 15 residues. CDR3 nucleotides: TGCGCCAGCAGTCCCCTCAGGACAGGGGGAAACACCATATATTTT. Its translation is CASSPLRTGGNTIYF.

This chain connects TRBV7-6 to TRBJ1-1; D is possibly TRBD1 (5 bases). The CDR3 spans 15 residues. V lost 2 bases and J lost 3, with 13 bases in between. CDR1 and CDR2 (germline): SGHVS, FNYEAQ. CDR3 region: CASSLSGTGDTEAFF. As DNA, the CDR3 is TGTGCCAGCAGCTTAAGTGGGACGGGGGACACTGAAGCTTTCTTT.

A few counts support this clone. This chain links TRBV19 with TRBJ1-1, with TRBD1 as a possible D gene (6 bases). V was trimmed by 8 bases and J by 2 bases, leaving 18 bases between them. Germline CDR1 and CDR2: LNHDA and SQIVND (reference sequence). The CDR3 runs 15 residues. CDR3 sequence reads: CASQQGSLENTEAFF. The CDR3 DNA reads as TGTGCCAGTCAACAGGGATCCCTAGAAAACACTGAAGCTTTCTTT.

This CDR3 reads CASSLSALRNSPLHF. The CDR3 DNA sequence: TGTGCCAGCAGTTTATCAGCCCTAAGAAATTCACCCCTCCACTTT. The chain carries TRBV27 and TRBJ1-6; no definite D call. V was pared by 0 bases and J by 7 bases, with 10 bases between. The CDR3 covers 15 residues. Germline assignment: CDR1 MNHEY and CDR2 SMNVEV (reference sequence).

The rearrangement joins TRBV5-6 to TRBJ1-2; 8 nucleotides align to TRBD1. V was pared by 2 bases and J by 8 bases, with 11 bases of the junction left unmatched. The CDR3 is 15 amino acids. The germline V gene has CDR1 SGHDT and CDR2 YYEEEE. The CDR3 is CASSFGTGGFYGYTF. As DNA, the CDR3 is TGTGCCAGCAGCTTCGGGACAGGAGGCTTCTACGGCTACACCTTC.

This chain joins TRBV6-6 and TRBJ1-2; D not resolved. The CDR3 consists of 12 residues. The germline V and J ends were trimmed by 10 bases and 3 bases, with 12 bases remaining between them. CDR1 and CDR2 (germline): MNHNY, SVGAGI (reference sequence). The CDR3: CATTKGDYGYTF. DNA for the CDR3: TGTGCCACCACTAAGGGAGACTATGGCTACACCTTC.

The chain has TRBV19 and TRBJ1-5; 8 bases agree with TRBD1. Germline CDR1 LNHDA, CDR2 SQIVND (reference sequence). The CDR3 covers 16 residues. Trimming removed 4 bases from V and 6 bases from J; junction bases left unmatched: 11. The CDR3 here is CASSTSAGGLGQPQHF. The CDR3 bases are TGTGCCAGTAGTACTTCGGCAGGGGGCTTGGGTCAGCCCCAGCATTTT.

The CDR3 region is CASSLAPGNNYEQYF. The CDR3 nucleotides are TGCGCCAGCAGCTTGGCCCCAGGGAATAACTACGAGCAGTACTTC. The rearrangement joins TRBV5-1 to TRBJ2-7; D perhaps matches TRBD1 (5 bases). Trimming removed 0 bases at V and 3 bases at J, with 13 bases between. CDR1 is SGHRS, CDR2 YFSETQ, per germline. The CDR3 is 15 residues long. The complete variable domain, with remaining parts taken from reference TRBV5-1 and TRBJ2-7, reads KAGVTQTPRYLIKTRGQQVTLSCSPISGHRSVSWYQQTPGQGLQFLFEYFSETQRNKGNFPGRFSGRQFSNSRSEMNVSTLELGDSALYLCASSLAPGNNYEQYFGPGTRLTVT.

This chain joins TRBV5-4 and TRBJ1-1; 7 bases are shared with TRBD1. The CDR3 contains 15 residues. Trimming took 0 bases from V and 3 from J; bases not matched to a gene: 5. Germline CDR1 reads SGHNT; CDR2 reads YYREEE (reference sequence). The CDR3 sequence: CASSLGGGRDTEAFF. The CDR3, as DNA: TGTGCCAGCAGCTTGGGAGGGGGCAGGGACACTGAAGCTTTCTTT.

The rearrangement joins TRBV11-2 to TRBJ1-5; D unclear. The CDR3 contains 14 residues. Between the trimmed V and J ends, which lost 5 bases and 4 bases, there was a span of 12 bases. The germline V gene has CDR1 SGHAT and CDR2 FQNNGV. The CDR3 sequence is CASSLPPGNQPQHF. The CDR3 nucleotides are TGTGCCAGCAGCCTCCCCCCCGGGAATCAGCCCCAGCATTTT. The variable domain in full, completed from reference TRBV11-2 and TRBJ1-5, reads EAGVAQSPRYKIIEKRQSVAFWCNPISGHATLYWYQQILGQGPKLLIQFQNNGVVDDSQLPKDRFSAERLKGVDSTLKIQPAKLEDSAVYLCASSLPPGNQPQHFGDGTRLSIL.

This chain uses TRBV30 with TRBJ1-5; perhaps TRBD1 as D (6 bases). This CDR3 spans 14 amino acids. CDR1 is GTSNPN and CDR2 is SVGIG in the germline V gene (reference sequence). V was cut by 0 bases and J by 3 bases, with 9 bases left in between. CDR3 nucleotide sequence: TGTGCCTGGAGTGTAGGACAGTTCAATCAGCCCCAGCATTTT. This translates into CAWSVGQFNQPQHF.

The chain recombines TRBV9 with TRBJ2-2, with D perhaps matching TRBD2 (6 bases). There are 14 residues in the CDR3. CDR1 and CDR2 (germline): SGDLS, YYNGEE. Trimming stripped 0 bases from V and 7 bases from J, with 10 bases between. This CDR3 reads CASSVAGRGGELFF. In DNA, the CDR3 is TGTGCCAGCAGCGTAGCTGGGCGGGGCGGGGAGCTGTTTTTT. Combining the CDR3 with reference TRBV9 and TRBJ2-2 gives the whole variable domain DSGVTQTPKHLITATGQRVTLRCSPRSGDLSVYWYQQSLDQGLQFLIQYYNGEERAKGNILERFSAQQFPDLHSELNLSSLELGDSALYFCASSVAGRGGELFFGEGSRLTVL.

This clone appeared once. V usage is TRBV7-6 and J usage is TRBJ1-4; D possibly corresponds to TRBD1 (6 bases). This CDR3 region has 16 residues. Germline CDR1 and CDR2: SGHVS and FNYEAQ. The germline V and J ends were trimmed by 6 bases and 6 bases, with 20 bases remaining between them. The CDR3 DNA is TGTGCCAGCAGTCCAGCCATGGGGGCGTGGGATGAAAAACTGTTTTTT. Translated: CASSPAMGAWDEKLFF.

A single count supports this clone. The chain is built from TRBV5-4 and TRBJ2-3, with D maybe TRBD2 (5 bases). This CDR3 has 15 residues. Trimming took 2 bases from V and 0 from J, leaving 10 bases between them. Germline V gene sequence: CDR1 SGHNT, CDR2 YYREEE (reference sequence). CDR3 loop: CASSFDYLSTDTQYF. The CDR3 DNA follows: TGTGCCAGCAGCTTTGACTACCTAAGCACAGATACGCAGTATTTT.

The chain joins TRBV30 to TRBJ2-3, with 13 bases fitting TRBD2. CDR3 length equals 14 residues. Germline lookup yields CDR1 GTSNPN and CDR2 SVGIG (reference sequence). J gave up 6 bases and V 4 bases, and 4 bases lay outside the gene matches. The DNA for the CDR3 is TGTGCCTGGACCGGACTAGCGGGGGTGGATACGCAGTATTTT. Translation gives CAWTGLAGVDTQYF.

The DNA of the CDR3 is TGCGCCAGCAGCCCTAGACAGGGACCAGATACGCAGTATTTT. It encodes CASSPRQGPDTQYF. The V and J genes are TRBV5-1 and TRBJ2-3; TRBD1 aligns across 7 bases. J lost 4 bases, V lost 4 bases, and 6 bases had no gene match. The CDR3 contains 14 residues. Germline V CDR1 and CDR2: SGHRS, YFSETQ.

The chain carries TRBV6-5 and TRBJ1-1; 8 nucleotides match TRBD1. V lost 4 bases, J lost 4 bases, and 8 bases stayed unmatched. Looked up from germline, CDR1 is MNHEY and CDR2 is SVGAGI. The CDR3 has 15 residues. The CDR3: CASSSPYRGSTEAFF. The CDR3 coding sequence is TGTGCCAGCAGTTCACCCTACAGGGGGAGCACTGAAGCTTTCTTT.

The CDR3 DNA follows: TGTGCCAGCAGCTTCGGCGCTAGCGGGAGTTACGAGCAGTACTTC. It codes for CASSFGASGSYEQYF. V usage is TRBV7-2 and J usage is TRBJ2-7; the match to TRBD2 covers 10 bases. The trim removed 3 bases at V and 4 bases at J, leaving 6 bases unmatched. This CDR3 has 15 residues. The germline gives CDR1 SGHTA, CDR2 FQGNSA.

The genes are TRBV18 and TRBJ1-2; the D gene is possibly TRBD1 (6 bases). V shed 2 bases and J shed 2 bases, with 12 bases lying between them. The CDR3 loop spans 15 amino acids. Germline CDR1 KGHSH, CDR2 LQKENI. CDR3 protein: CASSPATGKNYGYTF. The CDR3 DNA reads TGTGCCAGCTCACCAGCAACAGGGAAAAACTATGGCTACACCTTC.

This clone was counted many times. V and J are TRBV4-2 and TRBJ2-7, with 8 bases identical to TRBD2. With 0 bases clipped from V and 1 base from J, the junction kept 2 bases outside the gene matches. The length of the CDR3 is 15 residues. Per the germline V gene, CDR1 is LGHNA and CDR2 is YNFKEQ. The CDR3 coding sequence is TGTGCCAGCAGCCAAGAAACGGGAGGGTCCTACGAGCAGTACTTC. Residues: CASSQETGGSYEQYF.

This clone was seen a few times. The chain links TRBV2 to TRBJ1-2; the D gene is possibly TRBD1 (6 bases). In germline, CDR1 is SNHLY, CDR2 FYNNEI. The CDR3 is 12 residues long. V was pared by 8 bases and J by 7 bases, with 14 bases between. This CDR3 is CASFSTGSGYTF. The CDR3 DNA reads TGTGCCAGCTTTTCCACAGGGTCTGGCTACACCTTC.